This record covers a single T cell receptor beta chain. This record comes from a study of blood T cell repertoires in COVID-19. Original processing methods: Amplification with reference gene primers provided the estimates of nucleated cell counts. Generated by immunoSEQ multiplex PCR, the TCRdb table keeps only in-frame clones and is missing some. For V, J and clone size, that table is used; D and trimming come from the DNA. This sample has more than 75,000 clones; approximately 80% occur once, and the top ten carry around 13%. This CDR3 has 13 residues. The source material was peripheral blood. J is TRBJ2-5 and V is TRBV21-1; TRBD1 is taken as the D call from the table, unchecked against the DNA. TRBV21-1 constitutes a pseudogene. The origin of this receptor is a human donor in a cohort sampled during active COVID-19. CDR3 bases: TGTGCCAGTACAGGGGGCATTAGGGAGACCCAGTACTTC. Translation gives CASTGGIRETQYF.